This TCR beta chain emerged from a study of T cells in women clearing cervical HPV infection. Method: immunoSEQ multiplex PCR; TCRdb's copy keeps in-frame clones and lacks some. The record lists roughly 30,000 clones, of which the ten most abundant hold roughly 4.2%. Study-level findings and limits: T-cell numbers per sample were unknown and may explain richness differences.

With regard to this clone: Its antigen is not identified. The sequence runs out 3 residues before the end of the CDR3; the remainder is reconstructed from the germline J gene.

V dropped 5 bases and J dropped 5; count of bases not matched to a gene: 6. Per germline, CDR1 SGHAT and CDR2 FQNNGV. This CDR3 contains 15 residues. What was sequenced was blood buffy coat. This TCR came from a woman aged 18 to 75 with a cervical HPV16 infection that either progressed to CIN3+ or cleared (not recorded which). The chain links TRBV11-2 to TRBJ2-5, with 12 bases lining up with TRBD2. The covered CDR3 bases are TGTGCCAGCAGCCTCCGACTAGCGGGGGTGGAGACC. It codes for CASSLRLAGVET. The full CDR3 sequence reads CASSLRLAGVETQYF.